This T cell receptor beta chain was retrieved from a study of T cells in Graves' hyperthyroidism and ophthalmopathy (dated by TCRdb to between 2018 and 2020). Study-level background: Peripheral blood was collected at initial diagnosis, before any treatment. TCR V-J signatures able to tell the groups apart were searched for in a discovery cohort of 95 to 100 patients, of whom more than 40 had Graves' ophthalmopathy and 57 had stable Graves' hyperthyroidism. Prospective prediction of ophthalmopathy was tested in an independent validation cohort consisting of fewer than 20 hyperthyroidism patients and more than 15 patients who later progressed to ophthalmopathy. The roughly 94 discovery patients were randomly divided into training and test sets at a 7:3 ratio. In addition, the study compared T-cell repertoires in thyroid tissue and in blood from six Graves' hyperthyroidism patients. Once sampling was done, hyperthyroidism patients were given methimazole at a starting dose of 30 mg daily, whereas ophthalmopathy patients were given high-dose intravenous methylprednisolone. The paper describes TCR Vbeta CDR3 sequencing of 120 to 150 peripheral blood samples, made up of some 42 ophthalmopathy patients, roughly 80 hyperthyroidism patients and 17 progressor patients. The paper as a whole reports these results and caveats: Most expanded thyroid clonotypes (frequency above 0.001) were also found in blood, which suggests that blood repertoires may mirror thyroid immune responses. During validation, the model predicted progression to ophthalmopathy a median of about 6.5 months ahead of onset, with more than 55% sensitivity and about 75% specificity. A 13 V-J signature model separated ophthalmopathy from stable hyperthyroidism, with around 91% sensitivity and about 81% specificity in cross-validation and 80%/75% in testing. No statistical method was used to fix the sample size in advance, and group allocation was not hidden from the investigators.

After removal of 4 bases from V and 6 bases from J, the junction retains 10 bases not matched to a gene. Sequences DFQATT (CDR1) and SNEGSKA (CDR2) are obtained from the germline V gene (reference sequence). The cysteine opens and the phenylalanine closes a CDR3 of 14 amino acids. The entry retains the CDR3 DNA only, 42 bases that are in frame from base 1. Moderately to severely active disease, a Clinical Activity Score of at least 3, a NOSPECS grade of at least 4, and a duration under 3 months were present in ophthalmopathy patients. Any patient with an uncontrolled infection, another autoimmune disease, pregnancy or lactation was excluded. Clinical symptoms, serum thyroxine and TRAb, thyroid ultrasound, and orbital computed tomography formed the basis for the diagnoses. PBMCs were isolated from approximately 10 ml of fresh peripheral blood by Ficoll-Paque density gradient centrifugation. Trizol reagent was used to extract total RNA, and RNA quality was then checked on an Agilent 2100 Bioanalyzer.

Regarding this clonotype: The antigen this receptor binds is unknown. Base qualities are not recorded, but no much larger clone differs from it by a single base.

TCR beta CDR3 regions were amplified from RNA transcripts. For the first round of RT-PCR on the TCR CDR3, the HTBI primer set was used together with the Qiagen OneStep RT-PCR kit. Libraries were constructed in a second round of multiplex PCR, after which size selection and purification were carried out. Sequencing of the libraries was done on an Illumina HiSeq2000 using paired-end 100 bp reads. Per the source publication's procedure: SOAPnuke was used to process the raw data, removing reads that contained adapters or uncalled bases, had a mean Phred below 15, or lacked an exact match to the constant primer or identifier. High-quality paired reads were merged using COPE v1.2.5, and each unique nucleotide sequence was defined as a clonotype. MiTCR v1.1 was used to align clonotypes to the IMGT TRBV, TRBD and TRBJ reference segments. Only V-J combinations with frequency above 0.0001, covering approximately 99% of repertoires, were analysed. The TCS score was defined as F50 (clonal expansion) divided by E x V (chaos), with BLOSUM62-based TCRdist calculated between CDR3 peptides within each V-J. Welch's t-statistics and random forest reduced roughly 500 V-J features to roughly 13, which were used in a naive Bayes classifier (R e1071). The public sequencing data were trimmed at Q25 with fastp and processed into clonotypes with MiXCR by TCRdb, which kept only in-frame beta chains. Records with the same CDR3 protein are collapsed into one entry carrying the most frequent genes and DNA. The V and J calls and clone size come from TCRdb's table, not from the authors' own analysis. Here the sample has under 400,000 distinct CDR3 sequences; roughly 15% occur a single time. Together, the top ten hold approximately 19% of the sample.

Sequencing was carried out using blood. The sequence is built from TRBV20-1 and TRBJ1-1; the junction holds 8 bases that match TRBD1. This sequence was found in a woman aged 60-70 years with Graves' ophthalmopathy. In nucleotide form, the sequence is TGCAGTGCTAAACCCAGGGGGCGCGGCGCTGAAGCTTTCTTT. Its amino acids are CSAKPRGRGAEAFF.